The 17 T cell receptor beta chains listed next were all sequenced from one sample in a study of blood T cell repertoires in COVID-19 (dated by TCRdb to the early 2020s). The method behind the library was the immunoSEQ multiplex PCR assay. The source is immuneACCESS, and TCRdb retained only in-frame sequences with V and J called. Part of the clones is not carried over; for the studies checked, unresolved V genes explain less than half of this, and the remainder is unexplained. This sample comprises 95,000 to 150,000 clones, about 80% of them detected only once. 16% of the sample rests with the top ten. The sample consisted of peripheral blood. These receptors were obtained from a man in his sixties with active or convalescent COVID-19.

V is TRBV9 and J is TRBJ2-1; 9 positions match TRBD2. Germline assignment: CDR1 SGDLS and CDR2 YYNGEE. The V gene end was trimmed by 5 bases and the J gene end by 5 bases; junction bases not matched to a gene: 8. This CDR3 is 15 amino acids long. CDR3 sequence reads: CASSGGRLADNEQFF. CDR3 bases: TGTGCCAGCAGTGGGGGACGACTAGCGGACAATGAGCAGTTCTTC.

The chain joins TRBV9 to TRBJ2-7; maybe TRBD2 (6 bases). The germline gives CDR1 SGDLS, CDR2 YYNGEE. Trimming took off 7 bases at V and 3 bases at J, with 14 bases between the two ends. CDR3 length: 13 amino acids. The CDR3 DNA reads TGTGCCAGCTCCCCCGGGACTGTCTACGAGCAGTACTTC. Translation: CASSPGTVYEQYF.

A word on this clone: Additional DNA sequences in this sample encode the identical CDR3. The chain employs TRBV7-9 and TRBJ1-3; 7 nucleotides agree with TRBD1. Germline lookup yields CDR1 SEHNR and CDR2 FQNEAQ (reference sequence). The CDR3 covers 14 residues. Trimming removed 5 bases from V and 3 bases from J; junction bases left unmatched: 4. Written as DNA, the CDR3 is TGTGCCAGCAGCCTACAGGGGAGTGGAAACACCATATATTTT. Its protein product is CASSLQGSGNTIYF.

The V call is TRBV10-3, the J call TRBJ2-6; 9 bases map to TRBD1. V shed 2 bases, J shed 0 bases, and the junction held 14 bases outside the gene matches. The CDR3 has 21 amino acids. From germline, CDR1 is ENHRY and CDR2 SYGVKD. The chain's CDR3 is CAISEEISTGQGNSGANVLTF. CDR3 nucleotides: TGTGCCATCAGTGAGGAGATCTCCACGGGACAGGGAAACTCTGGGGCCAACGTCCTGACTTTC.

The V call is TRBV20-1, the J call TRBJ1-5; no clear D gene. Trimming removed 0 bases from V and 6 bases from J, with 3 bases in between. Germline loops: CDR1 DFQATT, CDR2 SNEGSKA (reference sequence). The CDR3 is 11 amino acids. CDR3 sequence: CSAREAQPQHF. In DNA form, the CDR3 reads TGCAGTGCTAGAGAGGCTCAGCCCCAGCATTTT.

This rearrangement joins TRBV24-1 to TRBJ2-5; TRBD2 aligns across 7 bases. Per the germline V gene, CDR1 is KGHDR and CDR2 is SFDVKD. J lost 3 bases, V lost 6 bases, and 12 bases had no gene match. This CDR3 has 16 amino acids. In nucleotides, the CDR3 is TGTGCCACCAGTTGGGGGGGACGAGGCACTGAAGAGACCCAGTACTTC. Its protein is CATSWGGRGTEETQYF.

J is TRBJ2-7 and V is TRBV7-3, with 8 nucleotides matching TRBD2. Germline values: CDR1 SGHTA, CDR2 FQGTGA. The V gene end was trimmed by 4 bases and the J gene end by 7 bases; junction bases not matched to a gene: 9. This CDR3 spans 14 amino acids. In DNA form, the CDR3 reads TGTGCCAGCAGCTCCACTAGCGGAGTACGAGAGCAGTACTTC. Residues: CASSSTSGVREQYF.

This chain uses TRBV9 with TRBJ2-1, with 10 bases lining up with TRBD2. Germline CDR1 is SGDLS and CDR2 is YYNGEE. The CDR3 contains 15 residues. V shed 4 bases, J shed 5 bases, and the junction held 6 bases outside the gene matches. The CDR3 sequence: CASSRTSGPDNEQFF. The CDR3 DNA sequence: TGTGCCAGCAGCCGGACTAGCGGCCCAGACAATGAGCAGTTCTTC. Supplemented by reference TRBV9 and TRBJ2-1, the full variable domain reads DSGVTQTPKHLITATGQRVTLRCSPRSGDLSVYWYQQSLDQGLQFLIQYYNGEERAKGNILERFSAQQFPDLHSELNLSSLELGDSALYFCASSRTSGPDNEQFFGPGTRLTVL.

The CDR3, as DNA: TGTGCCAGCAAGACGGACAGGGACTCCTACGAGCAGTACTTC. This translates into CASKTDRDSYEQYF. This chain joins TRBV27 and TRBJ2-7, with 8 bases identical to TRBD1. This CDR3 spans 14 amino acids. V dropped 7 bases and J dropped 0; count of bases not matched to a gene: 5. Germline V gives CDR1 MNHEY, CDR2 SMNVEV (reference sequence).

V and J are TRBV7-2 and TRBJ2-7; no clear D. This CDR3 contains 14 residues. Trimming removed 5 bases at V and 0 bases at J, with 11 bases between. Germline V gene data show CDR1 as SGHTA and CDR2 as FQGNSA. CDR3 in amino acids: CASSRLVNSYEQYF. CDR3 in DNA: TGTGCCAGCAGCCGGCTAGTTAACTCCTACGAGCAGTACTTC.

This clone came up many times. The chain combines TRBV5-1 with TRBJ2-5; D is possibly TRBD2 (6 bases). The CDR3 is made up of 14 amino acids. Trimming stripped 0 bases from V and 5 bases from J, with 11 bases between. Per germline, CDR1 SGHRS and CDR2 YFSETQ. DNA for the CDR3: TGCGCCAGCAGCTTGGTGGCAGGGAGGGAGACCCAGTACTTC. Encoded protein: CASSLVAGRETQYF.

This clone showed up just a few times. This specimen includes other DNA sequences encoding the same CDR3. V and J are TRBV6-5 and TRBJ2-3, with D maybe TRBD2 (5 bases). The V gene lost 6 bases and the J gene lost 0 bases, with 10 bases spanning the gap. This CDR3 has 14 amino acids. Germline V gene sequence: CDR1 MNHEY, CDR2 SVGAGI. CDR3 in amino acids: CASRSGPSTDTQYF. The CDR3 coding sequence is TGTGCCAGCAGAAGCGGTCCTAGCACAGATACGCAGTATTTT.

This clone has just a few counts. The rearrangement joins TRBV30 to TRBJ1-1; TRBD1 might be the D (5 bases). Germline CDR1 is GTSNPN and CDR2 is SVGIG (reference sequence). The CDR3 runs to 13 residues. V lost 3 bases and J lost 5, with 13 bases in between. CDR3 DNA sequence: TGTGCCTGGAGCGGGGGGGGAGATACTGAAGCTTTCTTT. It yields the protein CAWSGGGDTEAFF.

The rearrangement links TRBV9 to TRBJ1-3, with D unresolved. CDR1 is SGDLS, CDR2 YYNGEE, per germline. The CDR3 has 16 residues. With 0 bases removed from V and 4 bases from J, the gap between germline ends came to 14 bases. The CDR3 DNA reads as TGTGCCAGCAGCGTAGGTGACGCCTCGGAGGGAAACACCATATATTTT. Residues: CASSVGDASEGNTIYF.

J is TRBJ2-5 and V is TRBV28; the match to TRBD1 covers 7 bases. The CDR3 length is 13 residues. Germline CDR1 reads MDHEN; CDR2 reads SYDVKM. V gave up 6 bases and J gave up 4 bases; unmatched junction bases: 5. CDR3 residues: CASRRQGAETQYF. In DNA, the CDR3 is TGTGCCAGCAGGCGACAGGGTGCAGAGACCCAGTACTTC.

The chain uses TRBV10-3 and TRBJ2-7, with D hard to call. This CDR3 is 16 amino acids long. Germline CDR1 ENHRY, CDR2 SYGVKD. V dropped 0 bases and J dropped 0 bases, with 12 bases sitting between them. The CDR3 is CAISESTQRPSYEQYF. The DNA for the CDR3 is TGTGCCATCAGTGAGTCGACTCAGAGGCCCTCCTACGAGCAGTACTTC.

The V and J genes are TRBV2 and TRBJ2-2; TRBD2 agrees at 13 bases. The germline V gene encodes CDR1 SNHLY and CDR2 FYNNEI. Unmatched junction bases numbered 6, after V lost 10 bases and J lost 4 bases. The CDR3 has 15 amino acids. The CDR3 DNA reads as TGTGCCACCCAAGGGACTAGCGGGGCCACCGGGGAGCTGTTTTTT. Its translation is CATQGTSGATGELFF. The entire variable domain, with the rest obtained from reference TRBV2 and TRBJ2-2, is as follows: EPEVTQTPSHQVTQMGQEVILRCVPISNHLYFYWYRQILGQKVEFLVSFYNNEISEKSEIFDDQFSVERPDGSNFTLKIRSTKLEDSAMYFCATQGTSGATGELFFGEGSRLTVL.